These 8 T cell receptor beta chains came from one sample sequenced in a study of shared clonotypes between healthy human individuals. Naive CD8 cells lacked CD45RO and underwent positive selection for CCR7, leaving out terminally differentiated effector memory CD45RA+ cells. This table comes from immunoSEQ multiplex PCR, and its TCRdb copy is limited to in-frame clones, with some not included. Among about 2.2 million clones listed, around 93% were seen once. Sequencing was done on a sample of naive CD8+ T cells from PBMCs. Receptors originate from a man aged 18 to 30 in good health. Some clones in this sample may be carry-over from other donors' samples.

The chain links TRBV7-9 to TRBJ2-1; D gene unclear. Trimming left V 1 base short and J 10 bases short, with 8 bases between. The CDR3 length is 12 residues. Germline V gene sequence: CDR1 SEHNR, CDR2 FQNEAQ (reference sequence). CDR3 region: CASSLGFREQFF. CDR3 bases: TGTGCCAGCAGCTTAGGTTTTAGGGAGCAGTTCTTC.

CDR3 coding DNA: TGTGCCAGCAGCTTAGGGGGGCGACAAGAGACCCAGTACTTC. Its translation: CASSLGGRQETQYF. The V gene is TRBV11-2, the J gene TRBJ2-5, with a tentative D call TRBD1 (6 bases). This CDR3 has 14 amino acids. Trimming left V 1 base short and J 2 bases short, with 8 bases between. The germline CDR1 and CDR2 sequences are SGHAT and FQNNGV.

The rearrangement links TRBV5-8 to TRBJ2-7; 7 bases agree with TRBD1. Germline-derived CDR1 and CDR2 are SGHTS and YDEGEE. The CDR3 length is 15 residues. Germline trimming cut 4 bases from V and 4 bases from J; bases unmatched to any gene: 11. CDR3 region: CASSPRGTDHYEQYF. In DNA, the CDR3 is TGTGCCAGCAGCCCTAGGGGGACAGACCATTACGAGCAGTACTTC.

This chain connects TRBV5-4 to TRBJ1-2; 9 bases agree with TRBD1. CDR3 length equals 16 residues. Germline assignment: CDR1 SGHNT and CDR2 YYREEE (reference sequence). J lost 8 bases, V lost 4 bases, and 15 bases had no gene match. CDR3 sequence reads: CASSASLGTGLRGYTF. The DNA for the CDR3 is TGTGCCAGCAGCGCGAGTCTCGGGACAGGGTTGAGGGGCTACACCTTC.

This chain connects TRBV10-3 to TRBJ2-1; no firm D call. The CDR3 has 13 amino acids. Germline CDR1 and CDR2: ENHRY and SYGVKD. V lost 4 bases, J lost 7 bases, and 11 bases lay in between. In DNA, the CDR3 is TGTGCCATCAGTGCCCTCAACCGGAATGAGCAGTTCTTC. This translates into CAISALNRNEQFF.

This clone occurred once. The chain employs TRBV29-1 and TRBJ2-2; no clear D gene. Germline-derived CDR1 and CDR2 are SQVTM and ANQGSEA. The CDR3 runs to 15 residues. V lost 0 bases and J 2 bases, leaving 10 bases between the germline ends. Here the CDR3 reads CSVEDFRSNTGELFF. CDR3 DNA sequence: TGCAGCGTTGAAGATTTTCGGAGTAACACCGGGGAGCTGTTTTTT.

This sequence joins TRBV19 and TRBJ2-3, with D possibly TRBD1 on 5 matching bases. Germline V gene sequence: CDR1 LNHDA, CDR2 SQIVND (reference sequence). Trimming removed 6 bases from V and 0 bases from J, with 10 bases in between. This CDR3 spans 14 amino acids. The CDR3 DNA follows: TGTGCCAGTAGACAGGAACCAAGCACAGATACGCAGTATTTT. Translated, it gives CASRQEPSTDTQYF.

The chain combines TRBV7-8 with TRBJ2-7, with 7 bases identical to TRBD1. The germline V gene has CDR1 SGHVS and CDR2 FQNEAQ. The ends lost 1 base at V and 7 bases at J; junction bases unmatched: 7. The CDR3 length is 14 residues. CDR3 region: CASSLGEGAFEQYF. The CDR3 coding sequence is TGTGCCAGCAGCTTAGGTGAGGGGGCCTTTGAGCAGTACTTC.